This TCR beta chain was recorded in a study of OX40 agonist ivuxolimab in advanced cancers. Study summary: Partial responses were recorded for three patients, including one with hepatocellular carcinoma and two with cutaneous melanoma.

Germline lookup yields CDR1 SGHNT and CDR2 YYREEE (reference sequence). The CDR3 loop spans 15 amino acids. Trimming removed 2 bases from V and 4 bases from J, with 15 bases in between. Profiling relied on immunoSEQ multiplex PCR, and the TCRdb table lists in-frame clones only, not all of them. The sample shows over 55,000 clones, about 84% of them seen only once. This material consisted of CD4+ or CD8+ T cells sorted from blood, taken in a trial of the OX40 agonist ivuxolimab. The rearrangement uses TRBV5-4 and TRBJ1-2; D perhaps matches TRBD1 (6 bases). The TCR originated in an adult with an advanced solid tumor such as melanoma, head and neck, liver or kidney cancer. The CDR3 sequence is CASSFLQGPLYGYTF. The CDR3 nucleotides read TGTGCCAGCAGCTTCCTACAGGGACCCCTCTATGGCTACACCTTC.